This T cell receptor beta chain was retrieved from a study of blood T cell repertoires in COVID-19. Study information: Specimens from acute and convalescent COVID-19 originated in the United States, Italy and Spain.

This clone appeared once. The same CDR3 can be traced to other DNA sequences in this sample. The CDR3 spans 13 residues. V dropped 1 base and J dropped 5 bases, with 8 bases sitting between them. In germline, CDR1 is SGHNT, CDR2 YENEEA. Per the original methods: How many nucleated cells were present was estimated from reference gene primer amplification. Profiling relied on immunoSEQ multiplex PCR, and the TCRdb table lists in-frame clones only, not all of them. V and J calls and clone size follow that table, whereas D and trimming were derived from the DNA. This table has 100,000 to 150,000 clones, around 77% appearing once.

Sequenced sample: peripheral blood. The chain links TRBV11-3 to TRBJ1-1, with D possibly TRBD1 on 6 matching bases. The source of this sequence is a human donor in a cohort sampled during active COVID-19. CDR3 in DNA: TGTGCCAGCAGCTTAGGCAGGGGAACTGAAGCTTTCTTT. This gives the protein CASSLGRGTEAFF. The whole variable domain, remainder taken from reference TRBV11-3 and TRBJ1-1, is EAGVVQSPRYKIIEKKQPVAFWCNPISGHNTLYWYLQNLGQGPELLIRYENEEAVDDSQLPKDRFSAERLKGVDSTLKIQPAELGDSAVYLCASSLGRGTEAFFGQGTRLTVV.